This section outlines one TCR beta chain sequence together with its context. Sequencing used immunoSEQ multiplex PCR; TCRdb keeps in-frame clones, though not all of them. The sample comprises 250,000 to 300,000 clones, about 80% of which are singletons, and over 3% rests with the top ten. The source of the sample is a study of blood T cell repertoires in COVID-19. V was clipped by 4 bases and J by 7 bases, with 5 bases between them. The CDR3 is 11 residues long. Germline V lookup: CDR1 SNHLY, CDR2 FYNNEI. V and J are TRBV2 and TRBJ2-1; D call uncertain. Sample: peripheral blood. This receptor was taken from a woman older than 75 with acute or convalescent COVID-19. In nucleotides, the CDR3 is TGTGCCAGCAGTGCCAGGAATGAGCAGTTCTTC. This sequence encodes CASSARNEQFF.